The T cell receptor (beta chain) under discussion was sequenced for a study of blood T cell repertoires in COVID-19. On the study more broadly: Samples came from the United States, Italy and Spain, spanning acute and convalescent COVID-19. The cDNA or gDNA used as material had been derived from T cells, B-cell-depleted T cells, or PBMCs.

Losses at the gene ends were 6 bases for V and 3 bases for J; bases not matched to a gene: 7. This CDR3 comprises 16 residues. The germline V gene has CDR1 ENHRY and CDR2 SYGVKD. Per the original data handling: From reference gene primer amplification, estimates of nucleated cell counts were derived. This table comes from immunoSEQ multiplex PCR, and its TCRdb copy is limited to in-frame clones, with some not included. D and trimming were read from the DNA, whereas the V and J calls and clone size are those reported in that table. There are some 150,000 clones in the sample; 75% to 85% occur only once, and roughly 13% lies in the top ten.

This clonotype originated in a man aged 55-75 years with active or convalescent COVID-19. The sample consisted of peripheral blood. V usage is TRBV10-3 and J usage is TRBJ2-3; TRBD2 agrees at 12 bases. The CDR3 nucleotides read TGTGCCATCAGGTCGGCTAGCGGGAGGGGGACAGATACGCAGTATTTT. This encodes CAIRSASGRGTDTQYF.